Each of the 6 T cell receptor beta chains below was sequenced from the same sample in a study of T cell responses to AZD1222 COVID-19 vaccine. The protocol was immunoSEQ multiplex PCR, while the TCRdb copy is restricted to in-frame clones and leaves out a portion. The sample carries 110,000 to 150,000 clones, approximately 94% recorded once. The source was peripheral blood, collected on day 0 of AZD1222 vaccination. All receptors come from an adult in good health.

The rearrangement joins TRBV6-5 to TRBJ1-2; D is undetermined. This CDR3 has 13 amino acids. The ends were cut back, 6 bases at V and 2 bases at J, with 10 bases in the middle. The V gene's germline CDR1 is MNHEY and CDR2 SVGAGI. This CDR3 reads CASSDDGNYGYTF. In DNA, the CDR3 is TGTGCCAGCAGCGACGACGGAAACTATGGCTACACCTTC.

This chain links TRBV7-9 with TRBJ1-2, with D maybe TRBD1 (5 bases). The CDR3 contains 15 residues. Germline CDR1 reads SEHNR; CDR2 reads FQNEAQ (reference sequence). V shed 0 bases and J shed 5 bases, with 13 bases lying between them. The CDR3 DNA follows: TGTGCCAGCAGCTTAGCTTTGACAGAGTATTATGGCTACACCTTC. This sequence encodes CASSLALTEYYGYTF.

The genes are TRBV19 and TRBJ1-6; D gene unclear. The germline V gene has CDR1 LNHDA and CDR2 SQIVND (reference sequence). Deletions cut 8 bases from V and 9 bases from J, with 23 bases between. The CDR3 sequence is 16 residues long. The CDR3 here is CASHQHPQGIASPLHF. The CDR3, as DNA: TGTGCCAGTCATCAACACCCCCAAGGAATTGCTTCACCCCTCCACTTT.

DNA of the CDR3: TGTGCCAGTAGTAAAGACAGGGGCACACCCAATGAGCAGTTCTTC. This translates into CASSKDRGTPNEQFF. V is TRBV19 and J is TRBJ2-1; the match to TRBD1 covers 8 bases. The V gene end was trimmed by 4 bases and the J gene end by 6 bases; junction bases not matched to a gene: 8. This CDR3 has 15 amino acids. CDR1 is LNHDA, CDR2 SQIVND, per germline (reference sequence).

The chain couples TRBV7-9 to TRBJ1-1, with a weak D call TRBD1 (6 bases). Germline V gene data show CDR1 as SEHNR and CDR2 as FQNEAQ (reference sequence). This CDR3 has 13 residues. With 8 bases removed from V and 4 bases from J, the gap between germline ends came to 14 bases. CDR3 region: CASRRGGITEAFF. CDR3 DNA sequence: TGTGCCAGCCGCCGAGGGGGAATCACTGAAGCTTTCTTT.

The J gene is TRBJ2-7, the V gene TRBV10-3; 7 bases are shared with TRBD1. This CDR3 is 14 amino acids long. The ends lost 0 bases at V and 3 bases at J; junction bases unmatched: 2. The germline gives CDR1 ENHRY, CDR2 SYGVKD. CDR3 region: CAISESGTVYEQYF. In DNA, the CDR3 is TGTGCCATCAGTGAGTCGGGGACAGTCTACGAGCAGTACTTC.